This TCR beta chain was found in a study of cytomegalovirus exposure and HLA in healthy donors. Study-wide points: Certain sequence variants were highly shared and formed a cluster, and this cluster was likely a sequencing artifact. The analysis excluded some indistinguishable V segments, including TRBV6-2 and TRBV6-3.

Those who donated were healthy bone marrow donors. Amplification used 60 Vbeta primers and 13 Jbeta primers. Per the authors' pipeline: In a later analysis, around 10 million of 60 million to 80 million unique beta chains occurred in at least two donors. Here immunoSEQ multiplex PCR was the method, and the copy in TCRdb shows in-frame clones only, minus some. V, J and clone size were drawn from that table, and D and trimming were deduced from the DNA. This sample has some 120,000 clones, with about three quarters found just once. Comment on this clone: No antigen is known for it.

Germline CDR1 reads ENHRY; CDR2 reads SYGVKD. J lost 3 bases, V lost 3 bases, and 10 bases had no gene match. The CDR3 has 17 amino acids. This clonotype originated in a man aged 35 to 55 in good health and CMV-seropositive. The sample consisted of PBMCs. V usage is TRBV10-3 and J usage is TRBJ2-2, with 7 nucleotides matching TRBD2. CDR3 DNA sequence: TGTGCCATCAGTGATTCGAGGCGGGAGATGGACACCGGGGAGCTGTTTTTT. Its protein product is CAISDSRREMDTGELFF.